This T cell receptor beta chain was recorded in a study of CD8+ T cells in alopecia areata. The treatment here: oral pan-JAK inhibitor, 5-10 mg twice daily. The researchers isolated CD4+ and CD8+ T cells from PBMCs by sorting. Following RNA extraction, reverse transcription yielded cDNA that acted as the sequencing template. Assay: immunoSEQ multiplex PCR; the TCRdb copy retains only in-frame clones and omits some. The sample has fewer than 150,000 clones; 56% are singletons. The study, taken as a whole, reports: Tofacitinib yielded significantly lower scalp clonality and fewer expanded CD8+ clones among the top 100. A large proportion of expanded lesional clones were detected persisting in scalp and blood during tofacitinib.

About this clone: The antigen remains undetermined.

The sequenced sample was CD4+ T cells sorted from blood, obtained at week 24, from a patient treated with tofacitinib. The source of this sequence is a human donor with alopecia areata.

CDR3 protein: CSAPDTDTQYF. The CDR3 DNA is TGCAGTGCTCCTGACACAGATACGCAGTATTTT. The chain is built from TRBV20-1 and TRBJ2-3; D call uncertain. The CDR3 runs to 11 residues. CDR1 and CDR2 from the germline V gene are DFQATT and SNEGSKA (reference sequence). The ends were cut back, 5 bases at V and 2 bases at J, with 5 bases in the middle.